This T cell receptor (beta chain) originates from a study of blood T cell repertoires in COVID-19 (dated by TCRdb to the early 2020s). A note on the overall study: The collaborator samples originated in the United States, Italy and Spain and spanned the acute and convalescent phases of COVID-19. The repertoires were released in a freely available public database meant as a resource for research on the immune response to SARS-CoV-2. The sample metadata nearly always contained a de-identified subject ID, COVID-19 status, age in years and sex. The material from the prospective study consisted of cDNA or gDNA derived from T cells, B-cell-depleted T cells, or PBMCs. Deeply sampled blood TCRbeta repertoires from subjects exposed to, actively infected with, or recovered from COVID-19 were included in the dataset. The samples were drawn from two sources: the first 160 participants of the ongoing ImmuneRACE study, and 950 to 1,500 subjects contributed by 6 global collaborators. Where HLA class I and class II types were available, the types were taken from metadata supplied by the sample provider, not from assay-based typing.

Taken from the germline V gene (reference sequence), the CDR1 and CDR2 loops are GTSNPN and SVGIG. Inclusive of the bounding cysteine and phenylalanine, the CDR3 is 14 residues long. Just the 42-base CDR3 DNA is kept, in frame starting at base 1. Cut back by 2 bases and 7 bases, the V and J ends lie 17 bases apart. Note on this clone: Its antigen is unknown. No base quality values were provided; no much bigger clone lies one nucleotide off.

Overall results and qualifications from the work: The quantity of clinical and demographic metadata differed by source and by participant and was supplied without curation.

Samples from volunteer blood donors who had recovered from COVID-19 were contributed by a second Seattle source. Whole blood was collected in K2EDTA tubes by collaborating institutions according to the institutions' own protocols. For TCRbeta analysis, collaborator samples were shipped as frozen whole blood, as isolated PBMCs, or as DNA extracted from either sample type. TCRbeta CDR3 regions were amplified from genomic DNA using the immunoSEQ Assay, a bias-controlled multiplex PCR. Per the authors' processing: Nucleated cell counts per sample were estimated from amplification of reference gene primers within the assay. Sequence reads were collapsed and filtered to measure the absolute abundance of every unique TCRbeta CDR3 rearrangement. Productive Simpson clonality was computed per sample as the square root of Simpson's diversity index over productive rearrangements. The table comes from immuneACCESS by way of TCRdb, which keeps in-frame sequences with V and J called. Part of the clones is missing from these tables; in studies checked, under half for an unresolved V gene and the rest for unknown reasons. V, J and clone size were drawn from that table, and D and trimming were deduced from the DNA. Counted in this sample were 200,000 to 300,000 clones; over 80% of them appeared once. The ten top clones hold 1.5% to 1.9% of the sample.

This chain joins TRBV30 to TRBJ1-2, with the D gene too uncertain to name. The specimen sequenced was peripheral blood. The sequence derives from a woman aged 40 to 49 who had recovered from COVID-19. DNA sequence: TGTGCCTGGAGTACTCGGGAGAGGTTATCTGGCTACACCTTC. Its translation reads: CAWSTRERLSGYTF.